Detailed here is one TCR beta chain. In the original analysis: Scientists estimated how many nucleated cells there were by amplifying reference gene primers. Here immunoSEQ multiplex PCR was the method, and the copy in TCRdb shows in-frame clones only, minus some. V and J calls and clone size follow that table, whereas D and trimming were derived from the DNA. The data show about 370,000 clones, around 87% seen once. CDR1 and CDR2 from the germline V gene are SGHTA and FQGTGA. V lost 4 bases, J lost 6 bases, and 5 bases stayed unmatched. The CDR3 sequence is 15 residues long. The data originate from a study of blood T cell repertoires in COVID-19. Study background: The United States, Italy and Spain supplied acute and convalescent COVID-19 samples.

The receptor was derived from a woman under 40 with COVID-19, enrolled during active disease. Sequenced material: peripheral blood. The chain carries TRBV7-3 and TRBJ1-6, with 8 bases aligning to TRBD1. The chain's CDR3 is CASSSGTGFNSPLHF. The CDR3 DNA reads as TGTGCCAGCAGCTCCGGGACAGGTTTTAATTCACCCCTCCACTTT.